The next 3 T cell receptor beta chains were all read from a single sample in a study of regulatory T cells in long-lasting Graves disease. Arm-PCR with iRepertoire HTBI primers amplified the CDR3 regions for these TCR beta libraries. TCRdb reprocessed the multiplex PCR reads with MiXCR, giving one entry per CDR3 protein. The sample includes some 560,000 distinct CDR3 sequences, roughly 16% of them seen just once. Time point noted: newly diagnosed GD, antithyroid drugs for less than 3 months. The TCR library was prepared using RNA isolated from PBMCs. The sample was also linked to a second study, of T cells in Graves' hyperthyroidism and ophthalmopathy.

The source was peripheral blood mononuclear cells (PBMCs), collected at new diagnosis, from a patient treated with antithyroid drugs. These receptors originate from a woman aged 35 to 59 with Graves disease.

This chain joins TRBV20-1 and TRBJ2-2; possibly TRBD2 for D (5 bases). This CDR3 region has 14 residues. In germline, CDR1 is DFQATT, CDR2 SNEGSKA (reference sequence). V lost 6 bases to trimming and J lost 1 base, with 12 bases between them. CDR3 sequence (DNA): TGCAGTGCCGCGTTGGCGGGGAACACCGGGGAGCTGTTTTTT. It codes for CSAALAGNTGELFF.

Concerning this clonotype itself: A much larger clone differs by one base, so this may be a read error. The chain employs TRBV5-4 and TRBJ1-1; D uncertain. The V gene's germline CDR1 is SGHNT and CDR2 YYREEE (reference sequence). This CDR3 spans 14 amino acids. Trimming removed 0 bases at V and 1 base at J, with 7 bases between. In nucleotides, the CDR3 is TGTGCCAGCAGCTTGGAACTGCAGAACACTGAAGCTTTCTTT. Its protein product is CASSLELQNTEAFF.

This clonotype was detected many times. The genes are TRBV12-3 or TRBV12-4 and TRBJ2-3; TRBD1 matches 8 bases. The ends lost 6 bases at V and 2 bases at J; junction bases unmatched: 4. This CDR3 has 14 residues. CDR3 nucleotides: TGTGCCAGCAGGTACAGGGGGTACACAGATACGCAGTATTTT. Translated: CASRYRGYTDTQYF.